The sequence of this TCR beta chain was determined in a study of cytomegalovirus exposure and HLA in healthy donors (dated by TCRdb to about 2017). As for the study more broadly: In an earlier analysis of fewer than 750 of the donors, about 270 Gb of sequence data and roughly 100 million unique TCR beta sequences from about 180 million T cells were reported. An early release covering just under 650 HLA-typed donors comprised about 290 gigabases of sequencing data and 85 million or so unique TCR sequences. A later genetic analysis took genome-wide SNP genotypes for about 55% of the 666 donors and used that subset as a discovery cohort. Donor age, sex, ethnicity and CMV serostatus were compiled alongside the repertoire data. Of the roughly 400 genotyped donors, around 81% fell in the genetic ancestry cluster associated with self-reported Caucasian donors. Among 398 genotyped donors of the cohort, an average of approximately 240,000 unique TCR beta nucleotide sequences were sequenced per donor, approximately 20% of them non-productive. The study profiled the T cell repertoires of under 700 subjects by immunosequencing and related them to cytomegalovirus serostatus. A separate validation cohort of over 95 different subjects was used in addition to the roughly 620-subject first cohort. Roughly 5 DR-DQ haplotypes were handled as single units for association and clustering, since linkage in the cohort was strong. HLA typing covered class I and class II loci at four-digit resolution. In the later analysis, no new phenotypic data were used to find candidate immune exposures; instead, reliance was placed on TCR beta sequences and their occurrence across donors. The study combined high-throughput TCR immunosequencing, statistical association of individual TCRs with disease status, and machine learning to predict cytomegalovirus infection status. Every discovery cohort repertoire had been produced on one sequencing platform. In an earlier analysis of 587 of the donors, high-throughput TCR beta sequencing was used to judge whether each TCR beta V gene segment behaved as functional or pseudogenic. The study aimed to test whether signatures of past pathogen exposure could be identified by cataloging public T cell receptors. A later analysis re-examined previously published TCR beta repertoires from around 670 donors and added high-resolution HLA genotyping to investigate patterns of TCR occurrence. Typing coverage varied by locus: roughly 629-640 donors for A, B, C, DRB1 and DQB1; 500 to 550 for DQA1; over 600 for DPA1; 400 to 480 for DPB1. Overall study outcomes, separate from this receptor: This cohort had only TCR beta chains sequenced, and the lack of alpha or paired-chain data limited which features could be detected. For the cohort, immune exposure information was limited to CMV serostatus. Correlated functional status among segregating V segments might be attributable to linkage disequilibrium, but an unknown experimental factor could not be ruled out. Because some donors lacked HLA typing at each locus, the association tests relied only on the typed subset. It was suggested by the authors that the approach could potentially be generalized to other disease states and immunological phenotypes. When HLA alleles, especially DR and DQ, strongly co-occurred, TCR associations were difficult to assign to individual alleles. Roughly uniform sequencing depth across donors was assumed in presence/absence analyses, although this assumption may not hold. The study gave a list of 150 to 200 TCR beta chains associated with cytomegalovirus. In both the original and validation cohorts, the classifier was reported to diagnose cytomegalovirus status with high specificity and sensitivity. Some IMGT-functional V segments, including TRBV6-2 and TRBV6-3, could not be told apart with the 87-base-pair reads, so those segments were excluded. Broadly in line with IMGT annotations, most TCR beta V segments showed up in productive rearrangements about 87% or about 30% of the time in an earlier analysis of 450 to 600 of the donors. Most TCR sequences were seen in very few donors, while some public TCRs were found in many individuals. In a later analysis, several top co-occurrence clusters were reported to appear linked to parvovirus B19, influenza, CMV and Epstein-Barr virus. A later analysis found that most CMV-associated TCR beta chains appeared HLA-restricted, with HLA associations seemingly driven largely by CMV exposure. A few of the identified cytomegalovirus-associated TCR beta chains were confirmed in vitro to be specific for cytomegalovirus antigens. Compared with the approximately 600-donor mean, donors in an Asian-associated ancestry cluster had fewer N-insertions in productive TCRs, according to a later genetic analysis. In a later analysis, the rate of TCR association differed among HLA loci, with DRB1 alleles having the most associated TCRs and HLA-C alleles having the fewest. At a false discovery rate of 0.05, a later analysis linked 15,000 to 20,000 TCR beta sequences to specific HLA alleles. Because counts were too low, seventeen rarely observed V segments, including chromosome 9 orphons, were left out of the earlier analysis of 587 of the donors. A further reported finding was that TCR beta sequences accurately predicted the HLA-A and HLA-B alleles for most subjects in the first cohort. An association between a missense DCLRE1C variant and V-gene and J-gene trimming of TCR beta chains was found in a later genetic analysis and replicated in an independent cohort. A later analysis found that HLA-associated TCR beta chains were more clonally expanded and had lower generation probabilities than equally common non-associated chains. A cluster of highly shared sequence variants was judged likely to be a technical artifact of the sequencing pipeline.

On this clone: The antigen it recognizes is unknown. Base qualities are not at hand, and no much larger clone is one base apart.

The library was obtained by the immunoSEQ multiplex PCR assay. For the multiplex PCR, a mixture combining 60 forward primers for TCR Vbeta segments and 13 reverse primers for TCR Jbeta segments was used. A multiplex PCR assay on genomic DNA amplified the CDR3 region of rearranged TCR beta genes. On the Illumina HiSeq System, the amplified TCR beta libraries were sequenced as 87-base-pair reads. In the original analysis: A later analysis tallied roughly 76 million unique TCR beta chains across the 666 repertoires, and around 10 million of those chains were shared by two or more donors. Raw reads were error-corrected and collapsed into unique sequences with a nearest-neighbor algorithm that merged closely related sequences to remove PCR and sequencing errors. Alignment of CDR3 sequences to IMGT reference sequences was used to assign V, D and J gene segments. For a sequence to be retained, a match of at least six nucleotides to both a V gene segment and a J gene segment was required. A rearrangement counted as productive if the CDR3 had no stop codons and remained in frame with V and J, and every other rearrangement counted as non-productive. Following IMGT convention, CDR3 was defined as the stretch from the second conserved V-encoded cysteine up to the conserved J-encoded phenylalanine. The earlier analysis of approximately 590 of the donors excluded any sequence lacking an unambiguous match to a single V gene segment. In an earlier analysis of some 590 of the donors, a V segment was called functional when productive rearrangements were above 56.7%, and segregating when the standard deviation between donors exceeded 5%. To diagnose cytomegalovirus status from the catalog of TCR beta chain sequences, a statistical classification framework was built. V and J gene assignment, in a later analysis, came from comparing TCR nucleotide sequences with IMGT/GENE-DB human TR gene sequences. A later analysis assigned CDR3 sequences and most-parsimonious VDJ recombination scenarios with the TCRdist pipeline. In a later analysis, each TCR beta chain was defined by its CDR3 amino acid sequence together with its V-gene family, and reads lacking a unique V-gene family were excluded. As a way to deal with suspected cross-contamination and a sequencing artifact, a later analysis dropped 450 to 700 nucleotide sequences that were highly shared and had low generation probability. In a later analysis, a clonal expansion index was calculated for each public chain from normalized within-repertoire ranks of inferred template counts. In a later analysis, generation probabilities were computed using a VDJ recombination model fitted to out-of-frame rearrangements, and the results were checked against IGoR. Hypergeometric tests were used in a later analysis to score TCR-TCR, TCR-HLA and TCR-CMV co-occurrence, with a repertoire-size bias correction applied to the TCR pairs. To estimate false discovery rates, a later analysis permuted the HLA or CMV assignments 20 times. In a later analysis, co-occurring TCRs were grouped with DBSCAN, and TCRdist sequence similarity was added when clustering was performed within HLA-allele-positive subsets. For co-occurrence clustering, repertoires with fewer than 30,000 or more than 120,000 public chains were excluded, along with several repertoires with anomalous nucleotide sharing. TCRdb retrieved this table from immuneACCESS and kept in-frame rearrangements only. Not all clones are present; in checked studies, unresolved V genes account for under half, and no reason is known for the remainder. That table supplies the V and J calls and clone size; D and trimming were determined from the DNA. For this sample there are 150,000 or so clones; 60% to 80% appear just once. Around 1.7% of the sample is taken by the ten largest.

The cohort consisted of 666 healthy bone marrow donors. Cohort members were all nominally healthy when sampled, although unrecorded immune exposures were likely present. The donor tested CMV seronegative, placing the donor among the approximately 360 seronegative members of the cohort. A peripheral blood sample was collected from each donor, and TCR beta sequencing was performed on peripheral blood mononuclear cells. The Qiagen DNeasy Blood Extraction Kit was used to extract genomic DNA from the blood cell samples. Reading from cysteine to phenylalanine, the CDR3 counts 16 amino acids. The sequence is cut down to CDR3 DNA, 48 bases in frame from base 1. V trim: 4 bases; J trim: 0 bases; unmatched bases: 5. CDR1 and CDR2 are read off the germline V gene as KGHSH and LQKENI.

Input material: PBMCs. This TCR derives from a female donor in good health and CMV-seronegative. The rearrangement joined TRBV18 to TRBJ1-5; 8 middle bases align to TRBD1. CDR3 region: CASSRIGQGSNQPQHF. The bases read TGTGCCAGCTCACGGATCGGACAGGGTAGCAATCAGCCCCAGCATTTT. The variable domain in full, with residues beyond the CDR3 obtained from the reference TRBV18 and TRBJ1-5 genes, is NAGVMQNPRHLVRRRGQEARLRCSPMKGHSHVYWYRQLPEEGLKFMVYLQKENIIDESGMPKERFSAEFPKEGPSILRIQQVVRGDSAAYFCASSRIGQGSNQPQHFGDGTRLSIL.